The T cell receptor (beta chain) described here comes from a study of cytomegalovirus exposure and HLA in healthy donors. General study results and limits: A later analysis found most CMV-associated TCR beta chains apparently HLA-restricted. It was 160 or so TCR beta chains that were listed as cytomegalovirus-associated.

This clone was detected once. Its cognate antigen is unknown. The PCR was carried out with 60 Vbeta primers and 13 Jbeta primers. Method: immunoSEQ multiplex PCR; TCRdb's copy keeps in-frame clones and lacks some. The sample yields about 240,000 clones, roughly four fifths seen once. The specimen was PBMCs. The receptor was derived from a woman aged 55-69 years in good health and CMV-seropositive.

CDR3 amino acids: CASSRGTNSNQPQHF. The CDR3 DNA follows: TGTGCCAGCAGCCGAGGGACAAATAGCAATCAGCCCCAGCATTTT. V and J are TRBV6-5 and TRBJ1-5; weak D call: TRBD1 (6 bases). This CDR3 region has 15 residues. Germline CDR1 and CDR2: MNHEY and SVGAGI. V lost 6 bases and J 0 bases, leaving 12 bases between the germline ends.